Listed below are T cell receptor beta chains from one sample, sequenced in a study of patients and donors after allogeneic stem cell transplantation. TCRdb fed the RT-PCR reads into MiXCR, producing one record per CDR3 protein. The sample records over 130,000 distinct CDR3 sequences, approximately 37% being singletons. Sequenced sample: blood, either unsorted or a sorted T cell fraction (not recorded which). These receptors originate from a human donor who was either an allogeneic HSCT recipient or a stem cell or donor lymphocyte infusion donor (not recorded which). It is not recorded whose cells these are; they may come from a transplant donor. Each CDR3 is given without its conserved first and last residue. Each record gives: D gene, J gene, V gene, CDR3 protein. The D gene is left open where the match is weak.

- | TRBJ2-5 | TRBV12-3/TRBV12-4 | ASSLRSGLETQY
- | TRBJ1-1 | TRBV11-2 | ASSLRAMNTEAF
TRBD1 | TRBJ2-7 | TRBV27 | ASSSWTGGPYEQY
- | TRBJ2-1 | TRBV5-5 | ASSSVHEQF
- | TRBJ1-5 | TRBV27 | ASSLWSGNQPQH
- | TRBJ2-3 | TRBV15 | ATSRDRGALQY
TRBD2 | TRBJ2-1 | TRBV20-1 | SAGSGKPYNEQF
- | TRBJ2-5 | TRBV6-5 | ASSSAQETQY
- | TRBJ1-5 | TRBV18 | ASSPLDSNQPQH
- | TRBJ2-3 | TRBV15 | ATSKGADTQY
- | TRBJ1-6 | TRBV6-1 | ASSEAPGASNSPLH
- | TRBJ1-3 | TRBV6-2/TRBV6-3 | ASSLPGTASGNTIY
- | TRBJ1-5 | TRBV15 | ATSSYVGSNQPQH
- | TRBJ1-2 | TRBV9 | ASSVGEGSRYGYT
- | TRBJ2-3 | TRBV29-1 | SVEERSPSDTQY
TRBD2 | TRBJ2-7 | TRBV4-3 | ASSQANFRGGDLSYEQY
TRBD1 | TRBJ2-7 | TRBV27 | ASRDRGQGEQY
- | TRBJ2-3 | TRBV6-2/TRBV6-3 | ASNPWGLDTQY
- | TRBJ1-6 | TRBV5-1 | ASSPGLLNSPLH
TRBD2 | TRBJ2-7 | TRBV13 | ASSFGLAGGQSYEQY
TRBD1 | TRBJ1-1 | TRBV19 | ASRYWTGVNTEAF
TRBD1 | TRBJ1-1 | TRBV20-1 | SASGALQGLPAEAF
TRBD1 | TRBJ1-2 | TRBV12-3/TRBV12-4 | ASTQTGAPYGYT
- | TRBJ1-5 | TRBV4-3 | ASSPEINQPQH
- | TRBJ1-2 | TRBV19 | ASSWIGEALGGYT
- | TRBJ2-5 | TRBV12-3/TRBV12-4 | ASSFGGWETQY
- | TRBJ2-7 | TRBV20-1 | SARGREQY
- | TRBJ1-1 | TRBV12-3/TRBV12-4 | ASSLAGQGLTEAF
- | TRBJ2-3 | TRBV11-2 | ASSLEPFGTDTQY
- | TRBJ1-3 | TRBV9 | ASSALQVPSGNTIY
TRBD1 | TRBJ1-6 | TRBV7-2 | ASSQGQGLTYNSPLH
- | TRBJ1-1 | TRBV3-1 | ASSQDQGYTEAF
TRBD2 | TRBJ2-1 | TRBV6-4 | ASSYRPGGEQF
- | TRBJ1-5 | TRBV19 | ASSIGPEVRPQH
TRBD1 | TRBJ1-3 | TRBV4-3 | ASSPWTGGISGNTIY
- | TRBJ1-5 | TRBV15 | ATSRGKGGQGNQPQH
TRBD2 | TRBJ2-4 | TRBV12-3/TRBV12-4 | ASSLVLAGGRGAIQY
- | TRBJ1-4 | TRBV2 | ASRTDATNEKLF
- | TRBJ1-6 | TRBV25-1 | ASSHFDSGSPLH
- | TRBJ1-5 | TRBV20-1 | SASIAAGGSQPQH
- | TRBJ2-3 | TRBV19 | ASGGDTQY
TRBD1 | TRBJ1-5 | TRBV20-1 | SARIPGQGDQPQH
TRBD1 | TRBJ1-6 | TRBV7-9 | ASSLYDRDSPLH
- | TRBJ2-1 | TRBV4-3 | ASRRTTGRREQF
TRBD2 | TRBJ2-1 | TRBV7-2 | ASSLVASGGLGMEQF
- | TRBJ2-2 | TRBV4-3 | ASSQEGLSTGELF
TRBD2 | TRBJ2-5 | TRBV6-5 | VSSYSPGGQETQY
- | TRBJ1-2 | TRBV28 | ASRRTTNYGYT
- | TRBJ2-7 | TRBV19 | ASTTRDRPYEQY
- | TRBJ1-6 | TRBV2 | ASREPGQYNSPLH
TRBD1 | TRBJ1-3 | TRBV12-3/TRBV12-4 | ASRLRDRYRSTGNTIY
- | TRBJ2-1 | TRBV6-5 | ASTRGSYIEQF